The 30 T cell receptor beta chains below come from one sample, sequenced in a study of regulatory T cells in long-lasting Graves disease. TCR beta libraries were built with iRepertoire HTBI primers and Arm-PCR of CDR3 regions. TCRdb passed the multiplex PCR reads through MiXCR, listing each CDR3 protein once. The sample has fewer than 400,000 distinct CDR3 sequences; over 15% are singletons. Time point: newly diagnosed GD, antithyroid drugs for less than 3 months. PBMC-extracted RNA yielded the TCR library. The starting material was peripheral blood mononuclear cells (PBMCs), obtained at new diagnosis, from a patient treated with antithyroid drugs. These receptors were collected from a female donor with Graves disease.

This sequence joins TRBV19 and TRBJ1-1, with D hard to call. Germline V CDR1 and CDR2: LNHDA, SQIVND (reference sequence). Trimming took off 3 bases at V and 5 bases at J, with 13 bases between the two ends. CDR3 size: 14 residues. CDR3 loop: CASSMRELRTEAFF. In nucleotides, the CDR3 is TGTGCCAGTAGTATGCGGGAGCTCAGGACTGAAGCTTTCTTT.

Ten or more counts support this clonotype. The chain is built from TRBV6-1 and TRBJ1-1; D unresolved. This CDR3 has 13 residues. Trimming left V 6 bases short and J 1 base short, with 9 bases between. In germline, CDR1 is MNHNS, CDR2 SASEGT. The CDR3 sequence: CASRPRQNTEAFF. As DNA, the CDR3 is TGTGCCAGCAGACCCCGACAGAACACTGAAGCTTTCTTT.

This clonotype was picked up many times. V gene TRBV12-3 or TRBV12-4 combines with J gene TRBJ1-6, with 8 bases fitting TRBD1. The CDR3 spans 14 residues. V was pared by 1 base and J by 9 bases, with 2 bases of the junction left unmatched. The CDR3 DNA follows: TGTGCCAGCAGTTTAGAACAGGGGGGTTCACCCCTCCACTTT. As protein: CASSLEQGGSPLHF.

The gene calls are TRBV5-1 and TRBJ1-1; weak D call: TRBD1 (5 bases). V gave up 0 bases and J gave up 11 bases, with 14 bases separating them. The CDR3 consists of 13 residues. CDR1 is SGHRS and CDR2 is YFSETQ in the germline V gene. DNA of the CDR3: TGCGCCAGCAGCTTGGGGGGAAACGGGGGTGCTTTCTTT. Translating it yields CASSLGGNGGAFF.

There are many counts of this clonotype. The chain couples TRBV10-3 to TRBJ2-5, with 7 positions matching TRBD1. V shed 9 bases, J shed 7 bases, and the junction held 14 bases outside the gene matches. The CDR3 has 14 amino acids. Looked up from germline, CDR1 is ENHRY and CDR2 is SYGVKD. The CDR3 is CAMRQGPTEGTQYF. Written as DNA, the CDR3 is TGTGCCATGCGACAGGGACCGACCGAGGGGACCCAGTACTTC.

This clonotype was counted many times. The CDR3 coding sequence is TGCAGCGCCCCGGTAGGGGGGGAGCTGTTTTTT. Protein sequence: CSAPVGGELFF. The chain has TRBV29-1 and TRBJ2-2; D uncertain. This CDR3 is 11 amino acids long. Germline V lookup: CDR1 SQVTM, CDR2 ANQGSEA. V was pared by 7 bases and J by 8 bases, with 11 bases between.

The table lists this clonotype with a count of one. A far larger clone is just one base off, so this is likely a read error. The V and J genes are TRBV28 and TRBJ2-1; D not certain. V was cut by 2 bases and J by 10 bases, with 18 bases left in between. The CDR3 covers 15 residues. Germline V gene lookup returns CDR1 MDHEN and CDR2 SYDVKM. The CDR3 region is CASSLTRAVSYEQFF. The DNA for the CDR3 is TGTGCCAGCAGTTTAACCCGGGCCGTGAGCTACGAGCAGTTCTTC.

Note on this clonotype: This likely traces to a read error, being one base from a far larger clone. The rearrangement uses TRBV6-1 and TRBJ2-1; 10 nucleotides match TRBD2. After removal of 5 bases from V and 6 bases from J, the junction contained 7 bases not matched to a gene. CDR3 length: 15 residues. From germline, CDR1 is MNHNS and CDR2 SASEGT. The CDR3 is CASSTRAGGLNEQFF. CDR3 nucleotides: TGTGCCAGCAGTACGAGAGCGGGAGGGCTCAATGAGCAGTTCTTC.

The sample holds many counts of this clonotype. This sequence joins TRBV13 and TRBJ2-7; TRBD1 aligns across 9 bases. After removal of 5 bases from V and 4 bases from J, the junction contained 6 bases not matched to a gene. CDR3 length: 14 amino acids. Germline values: CDR1 PRHDT, CDR2 FYEKMQ (reference sequence). CDR3 nucleotides: TGTGCCAGCAGCCGGACAGGGGAAGTATACGAGCAGTACTTC. It encodes CASSRTGEVYEQYF.

This clonotype was observed a single time. CDR3 nucleotides: TGTGCCAGCAGCGTGAGCGGGACCACTAATGAAAAACTGTTTTTT. Translated, it gives CASSVSGTTNEKLFF. V gene TRBV9 combines with J gene TRBJ1-4; D might be TRBD1 (5 bases). Germline CDR1 is SGDLS and CDR2 is YYNGEE. The V and J ends lost 2 bases and 2 bases respectively, with 10 bases between them. The CDR3 covers 15 residues.

Notes on this clonotype: This clone may be a read error of a much larger clone one base away. The chain joins TRBV28 to TRBJ2-7; TRBD2 matches 11 bases. Germline CDR1 and CDR2: MDHEN and SYDVKM. This CDR3 contains 17 residues. V lost 8 bases to trimming and J lost 1 base; unmatched junction nucleotides: 13. CDR3 protein: CASHPTSGVWESYEQYF. The CDR3 DNA reads TGTGCCAGCCATCCGACTAGCGGGGTATGGGAGTCCTACGAGCAGTACTTC.

The sample holds many counts of this clonotype. The CDR3 coding sequence is TGTGCCAGCAGCGGGACCCAAGGACTACCAGACATCACAGATACGCAGTATTTT. Protein: CASSGTQGLPDITDTQYF. The rearrangement joins TRBV6-2 or TRBV6-3 to TRBJ2-3; D might be TRBD2 (6 bases). Germline CDR1 is MNHEY and CDR2 is SVGEGT. V gave up 6 bases and J gave up 2 bases, with 24 bases separating them. This CDR3 is 18 amino acids long.

This clonotype was detected ten times or more. The CDR3 is CASSLRTGGFGNTIYF. CDR3 in DNA: TGTGCCAGCAGCCTCAGGACAGGGGGCTTCGGAAACACCATATATTTT. The chain recombines TRBV7-9 with TRBJ1-3; 11 nucleotides agree with TRBD1. The trim removed 5 bases at V and 4 bases at J, leaving 7 bases unmatched. The germline V gene has CDR1 SEHNR and CDR2 FQNEAQ (reference sequence). The length of the CDR3 is 16 residues.

The chain combines TRBV18 with TRBJ1-1, with a weak D call TRBD1 (5 bases). The germline V gene encodes CDR1 KGHSH and CDR2 LQKENI. The CDR3 loop spans 15 amino acids. Deletions cut 6 bases from V and 1 base from J, with 15 bases between. The CDR3 protein is CASSLKGAGNTEAFF. CDR3 nucleotide sequence: TGTGCCAGCTCCCTAAAAGGGGCCGGGAACACTGAAGCTTTCTTT.

This clonotype has a single count. The rearrangement joins TRBV2 to TRBJ2-5, with a possible D match to TRBD1 (6 bases). V lost 6 bases, J lost 4 bases, and 18 bases lay in between. The V gene's germline CDR1 is SNHLY and CDR2 FYNNEI. The CDR3 extends over 15 amino acids. CDR3 amino acids: CASSAKQGRGETQYF. In nucleotides, the CDR3 is TGTGCCAGCAGCGCTAAACAGGGTCGGGGAGAGACCCAGTACTTC. Using reference TRBV2 and TRBJ2-5 for the parts outside the CDR3, the full variable domain is EPEVTQTPSHQVTQMGQEVILRCVPISNHLYFYWYRQILGQKVEFLVSFYNNEISEKSEIFDDQFSVERPDGSNFTLKIRSTKLEDSAMYFCASSAKQGRGETQYFGPGTRLLVL.

This clonotype was recorded at least ten times. The V and J genes are TRBV12-3 or TRBV12-4 and TRBJ2-5; 7 bases line up with TRBD1. With 5 bases clipped from V and 6 bases from J, the junction kept 6 bases outside the gene matches. The CDR3 has 13 residues. The DNA of the CDR3 is TGTGCCAGCAGTCCGACAGGGTACCAGACCCAGTACTTC. Its protein product is CASSPTGYQTQYF.

This clonotype was counted between two and nine times. This chain joins TRBV3-1 and TRBJ2-7; D possibly corresponds to TRBD1 (5 bases). Germline CDR1 reads LGHDT; CDR2 reads YNNKEL (reference sequence). V lost 1 base to trimming and J lost 3 bases, with 16 bases between them. The CDR3 is 16 amino acids. The CDR3 here is CASSQGIGALIYEQYF. The DNA of the CDR3 is TGTGCCAGCAGCCAAGGGATAGGGGCTTTGATCTACGAGCAGTACTTC.

Only a few counts were recorded for this clonotype. The rearrangement joins TRBV19 to TRBJ2-1; 15 bases match TRBD2. Germline V gene lookup returns CDR1 LNHDA and CDR2 SQIVND (reference sequence). The CDR3 length is 17 residues. V lost 9 bases to trimming and J lost 6 bases; unmatched junction nucleotides: 12. This CDR3 is CASNPGLAGGVSNEQFF. Here the CDR3 DNA reads TGTGCCAGCAACCCCGGACTAGCGGGAGGGGTGTCCAATGAGCAGTTCTTC.

At least ten counts were recorded for this clonotype. The rearrangement uses TRBV20-1 and TRBJ1-1; 7 bases match TRBD1. CDR3 length equals 13 residues. CDR1 DFQATT and CDR2 SNEGSKA come from the germline V gene (reference sequence). The trim removed 5 bases at V and 3 bases at J, leaving 6 bases unmatched. Here the CDR3 DNA reads TGCAGTGCTCAGGGGGGTACGGACACTGAAGCTTTCTTT. Translation gives CSAQGGTDTEAFF.

Many counts were recorded for this clonotype. The chain is built from TRBV28 and TRBJ2-7, with 7 bases identical to TRBD2. Unmatched junction bases numbered 7, after V lost 5 bases and J lost 3 bases. The CDR3 extends over 14 amino acids. The germline V gene encodes CDR1 MDHEN and CDR2 SYDVKM. The CDR3 region has the DNA TGTGCCAGCAGTCCTAGCGGAGGAAGCTACGAGCAGTACTTC. It specifies CASSPSGGSYEQYF.

The chain carries TRBV10-1 and TRBJ1-5; D is unresolved. The CDR3 spans 13 residues. V lost 2 bases and J lost 0, with 2 bases in between. CDR1 is WNHNN and CDR2 is SYGVQD in the germline V gene (reference sequence). CDR3 region: CASSENSNQPQHF. As DNA, the CDR3 is TGCGCCAGCAGTGAGAATAGCAATCAGCCCCAGCATTTT.

This clonotype has a count of ten or more. This chain uses TRBV29-1 with TRBJ2-3, with D possibly matching TRBD1 (5 bases). V was shortened by 2 bases and J by 0 bases, with 18 bases between the two germline ends. The CDR3 runs 17 residues. Germline V gene data show CDR1 as SQVTM and CDR2 as ANQGSEA. The CDR3 loop reads CSVERADSQSSTDTQYF. For the CDR3, the DNA is TGCAGCGTTGAAAGGGCAGACAGTCAGTCTAGCACAGATACGCAGTATTTT.

This clonotype turned up a few times. The chain uses TRBV3-1 and TRBJ2-2; possible D gene TRBD2, 6 bases. This CDR3 comprises 19 residues. In germline, CDR1 is LGHDT, CDR2 YNNKEL (reference sequence). The V end lost 0 bases, the J end lost 1 base, and 18 bases lay between the germline ends. The CDR3 nucleotides read TGTGCCAGCAGCCAAGAGCGGGGAAACGGGACGCTGAACACCGGGGAGCTGTTTTTT. It translates to CASSQERGNGTLNTGELFF.

The V call is TRBV27, the J call TRBJ1-5; tentative D call: TRBD1 (6 bases). Trimming cost V 2 bases and J 7 bases, with 18 bases left between them. Germline loops: CDR1 MNHEY, CDR2 SMNVEV (reference sequence). The CDR3 is 16 amino acids. CDR3: CASSLESRGARQPQHF. CDR3 sequence (DNA): TGTGCCAGCAGTTTAGAGAGCCGGGGGGCGCGACAGCCCCAGCATTTT.

This clonotype was picked up many times. The V gene is TRBV28, the J gene TRBJ1-2; 7 bases line up with TRBD1. J lost 2 bases, V lost 2 bases, and 8 bases had no gene match. CDR1 and CDR2 from the germline V gene are MDHEN and SYDVKM. The CDR3 runs to 16 residues. CDR3: CASSLGSDRVNYGYTF. The CDR3 DNA sequence: TGTGCCAGCAGTTTAGGATCCGACAGGGTGAACTATGGCTACACCTTC.

In this sample, this clonotype turned up many times. V gene TRBV6-1 combines with J gene TRBJ1-2, with 10 bases matching TRBD1. Per germline, CDR1 MNHNS and CDR2 SASEGT. J gave up 1 base and V 5 bases, and 10 bases lay outside the gene matches. CDR3 size: 17 residues. The CDR3 sequence is CASSLRAGQGINYGYTF. Here the CDR3 DNA reads TGTGCCAGCAGTCTACGGGCGGGACAGGGGATTAACTATGGCTACACCTTC.

In this sample, this clonotype turned up a few times. The chain joins TRBV9 to TRBJ2-1; 8 bases fit TRBD2. V was clipped by 3 bases and J by 1 base; unmatched bases: 0. The germline V gene has CDR1 SGDLS and CDR2 YYNGEE. This CDR3 has 14 residues. CDR3 region: CASSERESYNEQFF. CDR3 nucleotide sequence: TGTGCCAGCAGCGAGCGGGAGTCCTACAATGAGCAGTTCTTC.

This clonotype appeared many times. This chain connects TRBV20-1 to TRBJ2-1; D gene ambiguous. Germline V CDR1 and CDR2: DFQATT, SNEGSKA (reference sequence). CDR3 length: 15 residues. Trimming stripped 4 bases from V and 6 bases from J, with 19 bases between. The CDR3 sequence: CSAIPTIALSNEQFF. The CDR3 DNA is TGCAGTGCTATTCCCACCATTGCCCTGTCCAATGAGCAGTTCTTC.

This clonotype has a count of ten or more. Relative to the germline gene, one junction end is altered; a read error may explain this. The chain has TRBV12-3 or TRBV12-4 and TRBJ2-1; 9 positions agree with TRBD2. This CDR3 has 16 residues. CDR3 coding DNA: TGTGCCAGCAGTTTAGCGCGCGGGAGGGCCTATAATGAGCAGTTCTTC. It specifies CASSLARGRAYNEQFF.

This clonotype was seen more than once but under ten times. V gene TRBV4-1 combines with J gene TRBJ1-1; 8 nucleotides agree with TRBD1. Trimming at V came to 3 bases and at J to 5 bases, leaving 8 bases not matched to a gene. This CDR3 region has 15 residues. CDR1 and CDR2 from the germline V gene are MGHRA and YSYEKL. Here the CDR3 DNA reads TGCGCCAGCAGCCACCCGGACAGGGAGGGGACTGAAGCTTTCTTT. Protein product: CASSHPDREGTEAFF.